Shown below are 17 T cell receptor beta chains from a single sample sequenced in a study of CD8 T cells in Susac syndrome (dated by TCRdb to about 2019). Libraries were built with the immunoSEQ multiplex PCR assay. RNA was extracted using the RNeasy kit, and roughly 0.45 to 1 ug of the RNA was reverse transcribed with random hexamers. The public sequencing data were trimmed at Q25 with fastp and processed into clonotypes with MiXCR by TCRdb, which kept only in-frame beta chains. Entries that share a CDR3 protein sequence are merged under the most common genes and DNA. The sample contains 400,000 or so distinct CDR3 sequences, about 85% of them found a single time. The leading ten clones occupy about 0.12% of the sample. Sequenced material: CD8+ T cells from PBMCs. These receptors all come from a human donor with multiple sclerosis.

This chain connects TRBV2 to TRBJ2-1; 12 bases fit TRBD1. Per the germline V gene, CDR1 is SNHLY and CDR2 is FYNNEI. Unmatched junction bases numbered 3, after V lost 3 bases and J lost 6 bases. The CDR3 has 15 amino acids. The chain's CDR3 is CASSDRDRGLNEQFF. CDR3 coding DNA: TGTGCCAGCAGTGATCGGGACAGGGGGCTCAATGAGCAGTTCTTC.

The chain is built from TRBV18 and TRBJ2-5; D is uncertain. V lost 4 bases to trimming and J lost 2 bases, with 14 bases between them. The CDR3 covers 15 residues. The germline gives CDR1 KGHSH, CDR2 LQKENI. CDR3 residues: CASSHERALQETQYF. The CDR3 coding sequence is TGTGCCAGCTCACATGAACGGGCCCTACAAGAGACCCAGTACTTC.

The CDR3 coding sequence is TGTGCCAGCTCCCCGGGACGGAATGAAAAACTGTTTTTT. Residues: CASSPGRNEKLFF. The rearrangement uses TRBV25-1 and TRBJ1-4, with D possibly TRBD1 on 5 matching bases. In germline, CDR1 is MGHDK, CDR2 SYGVNS. V dropped 8 bases and J dropped 5 bases, with 12 bases sitting between them. CDR3 length: 13 residues.

This clonotype was picked up one time. V and J are TRBV6-1 and TRBJ2-1; no clear D. Germline loops: CDR1 MNHNS, CDR2 SASEGT. V lost 4 bases and J lost 1, with 11 bases in between. The CDR3 extends over 15 amino acids. CDR3 amino acids: CASSVDVGSYNEQFF. The CDR3 DNA is TGTGCCAGCAGTGTCGACGTGGGATCCTACAATGAGCAGTTCTTC.

This clonotype was counted between two and nine times. The CDR3 DNA sequence: TGTGCCAGTAGTGCCCAGGGCACTGAAGCTTTCTTT. It specifies CASSAQGTEAFF. V gene TRBV19 combines with J gene TRBJ1-1, with a tentative D call TRBD1 (5 bases). The CDR3 is made up of 12 amino acids. V was trimmed by 5 bases and J by 4 bases, leaving 8 bases between them. Germline V gene lookup returns CDR1 LNHDA and CDR2 SQIVND (reference sequence).

The chain uses TRBV30 and TRBJ1-1, with D perhaps TRBD1 (5 bases). The CDR3 spans 11 residues. The V and J ends lost 8 bases and 8 bases respectively, with 15 bases between them. CDR1 GTSNPN and CDR2 SVGIG come from the germline V gene (reference sequence). CDR3 residues: CAVAGDWEAFF. CDR3 in DNA: TGTGCCGTCGCGGGGGATTGGGAAGCTTTCTTT.

J is TRBJ2-7 and V is TRBV11-2, with a weak D call TRBD2 (5 bases). Looked up from germline, CDR1 is SGHAT and CDR2 is FQNNGV. The CDR3 spans 12 residues. Trimming pared 4 bases from V and 10 bases from J, leaving 14 bases between. CDR3 bases: TGTGCCAGCAGCTCTGACACCCGGGGACAGTACTTC. Its protein is CASSSDTRGQYF.

There are a few counts of this clonotype. V is TRBV4-1 and J is TRBJ2-7, with D perhaps matching TRBD1 (5 bases). Germline V CDR1 and CDR2: MGHRA, YSYEKL. This CDR3 spans 15 amino acids. Trimming shortened V by 1 base and J by 2 bases, and 12 bases separated the two germline ends. The CDR3 loop is CASSQAQGNPYEQYF. CDR3 nucleotide sequence: TGCGCCAGCAGCCAAGCTCAGGGTAACCCCTACGAGCAGTACTTC.

The V gene is TRBV28, the J gene TRBJ2-3; D uncertain. The CDR3 has 15 amino acids. V was trimmed by 5 bases and J by 3 bases, leaving 15 bases between them. Germline CDR1 MDHEN, CDR2 SYDVKM. The CDR3 is CASSALAIGTDTQYF. Written as DNA, the CDR3 is TGTGCCAGCAGTGCGTTAGCAATTGGTACAGATACGCAGTATTTT.

The chain is built from TRBV28 and TRBJ2-7; TRBD1 matches 8 bases. V trimming: 7 bases; J trimming: 2 bases; junction bases outside the gene matches: 13. Germline V gives CDR1 MDHEN, CDR2 SYDVKM. The CDR3 is made up of 16 amino acids. The CDR3 sequence is CASTSTGVVSTYEQYF. The CDR3 DNA reads TGTGCCAGCACCTCGACAGGGGTGGTGTCTACCTACGAGCAGTACTTC.

In DNA, the CDR3 is TGTGCCAGCAGCTTAGCTCCAGGGACGAGTGAGCAGTACTTC. This gives the protein CASSLAPGTSEQYF. The chain is built from TRBV11-2 and TRBJ2-7; D is perhaps TRBD1 or TRBD2 (5 bases each). V was clipped by 1 base and J by 7 bases, with 14 bases between them. Germline assignment: CDR1 SGHAT and CDR2 FQNNGV. The CDR3 consists of 14 residues.

This chain connects TRBV4-1 to TRBJ1-1; no firm D call. This CDR3 spans 11 amino acids. Trimming removed 1 base at V and 11 bases at J, with 8 bases between. Germline V gene lookup returns CDR1 MGHRA and CDR2 YSYEKL. Here the CDR3 DNA reads TGCGCCAGCAGCCAAGGGGTGGGGGCTTTCTTT. This codes for CASSQGVGAFF.

The chain has TRBV3-1 and TRBJ2-2; 10 nucleotides match TRBD2. There are 17 residues in the CDR3. Germline lookup yields CDR1 LGHDT and CDR2 YNNKEL (reference sequence). V lost 7 bases to trimming and J lost 1 base; unmatched junction nucleotides: 9. Here the CDR3 reads CASKQRGGPKNTGELFF. For the CDR3, the DNA is TGTGCCAGCAAACAGCGGGGGGGCCCGAAGAACACCGGGGAGCTGTTTTTT. Supplemented by reference TRBV3-1 and TRBJ2-2, the full variable domain reads DTAVSQTPKYLVTQMGNDKSIKCEQNLGHDTMYWYKQDSKKFLKIMFSYNNKELIINETVPNRFSPKSPDKAHLNLHINSLELGDSAVYFCASKQRGGPKNTGELFFGEGSRLTVL.

In this sample, this clonotype turned up once. V gene TRBV29-1 combines with J gene TRBJ1-2, with D tentatively TRBD1 (6 bases). Germline loops: CDR1 SQVTM, CDR2 ANQGSEA. This CDR3 has 13 amino acids. V was pared by 3 bases and J by 5 bases, with 13 bases between. The CDR3 nucleotides read TGCAGCGTTGATGGGGGGCAGGGGTATGGCTACACCTTC. It translates to CSVDGGQGYGYTF. Full variable domain (rest looked up from reference TRBV29-1 and TRBJ1-2): SAVISQKPSRDICQRGTSLTIQCQVDSQVTMMFWYRQQPGQSLTLIATANQGSEATYESGFVIDKFPISRPNLTFSTLTVSNMSPEDSSIYLCSVDGGQGYGYTFGSGTRLTVV.

The V gene is TRBV29-1, the J gene TRBJ1-2; tentative D call: TRBD1 (5 bases). Germline lookup yields CDR1 SQVTM and CDR2 ANQGSEA. V lost 5 bases, J lost 6 bases, and 16 bases lay in between. The CDR3 spans 13 residues. The CDR3 sequence: CSVYQMGVDGYTF. CDR3 DNA sequence: TGCAGCGTTTACCAGATGGGGGTGGATGGCTACACCTTC.

This sequence joins TRBV11-2 and TRBJ1-1; D gene unclear. Germline V gives CDR1 SGHAT, CDR2 FQNNGV. The CDR3 length is 13 residues. V gave up 6 bases and J gave up 3 bases, with 11 bases separating them. The CDR3 sequence: CASRAGGHTEAFF. DNA of the CDR3: TGTGCCAGCAGAGCTGGAGGTCACACTGAAGCTTTCTTT.

The genes are TRBV19 and TRBJ2-7, with TRBD1 matching over 8 bases. Germline V gene data show CDR1 as LNHDA and CDR2 as SQIVND (reference sequence). V dropped 3 bases and J dropped 7; count of bases not matched to a gene: 14. The CDR3 sequence is 16 residues long. The CDR3 DNA follows: TGTGCCAGTAGTATGGACTCGGGACAGGCCGCGGTAGAGCAGTACTTC. Translating it yields CASSMDSGQAAVEQYF.